A single T cell receptor (beta chain) is shown here with its context. Antigen: not known. PCR was performed using 60 Vbeta and 13 Jbeta primers. Profiling relied on immunoSEQ multiplex PCR, and the TCRdb table lists in-frame clones only, not all of them. This sample carries approximately 150,000 clones, roughly 65% of them seen once, and the ten largest clones take 4% to 5%. This sample was included in a study of cytomegalovirus exposure and HLA in healthy donors. Study conclusions and caveats: A classifier reportedly called cytomegalovirus status with high sensitivity and specificity. A few of the chains that were CMV-associated were confirmed in vitro to be specific for CMV antigens. Of the V segments, some could not be distinguished, including TRBV6-2 and TRBV6-3, and were excluded. In a later analysis, at a false discovery rate of 0.05, some 17,000 TCR beta sequences were associated with HLA alleles.

Germline V CDR1 and CDR2: MNHEY, SVGAGI. The V end was cut by 6 bases, the J end by 1 base, with 6 bases between. The CDR3 is 12 amino acids. The chain employs TRBV6-5 and TRBJ1-2; the D is unclear. The specimen was PBMCs. This TCR derives from a man younger than 30 in good health and CMV-seropositive. The CDR3 nucleotides are TGTGCCAGCAGCACGGGTAACTATGGCTACACCTTC. It is translated as CASSTGNYGYTF.